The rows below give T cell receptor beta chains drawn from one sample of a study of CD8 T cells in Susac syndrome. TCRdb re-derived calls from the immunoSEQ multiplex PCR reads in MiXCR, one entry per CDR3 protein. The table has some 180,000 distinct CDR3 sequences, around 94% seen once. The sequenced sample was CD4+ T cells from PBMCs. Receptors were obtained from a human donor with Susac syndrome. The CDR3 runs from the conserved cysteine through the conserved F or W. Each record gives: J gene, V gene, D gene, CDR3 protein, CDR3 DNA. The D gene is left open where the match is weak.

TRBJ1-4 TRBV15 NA CATSRQMNEKLFF TGTGCCACCAGCAGACAGATGAATGAAAAACTGTTTTTT
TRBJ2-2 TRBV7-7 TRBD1 CASSLGQANTGELFF TGTGCTAGCAGCCTGGGACAGGCGAACACCGGGGAGCTGTTTTTT
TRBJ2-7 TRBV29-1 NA CSVEDTTGARYEQYF TGCAGCGTTGAAGATACCACGGGCGCCAGATACGAGCAGTACTTC
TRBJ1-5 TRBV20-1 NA CSARDRKGHGKPQHF TGCAGTGCTAGAGATCGAAAGGGTCATGGGAAGCCCCAGCATTTT
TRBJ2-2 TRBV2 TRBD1 CASRRGREMTGELFF TGTGCCAGCAGGAGGGGGCGCGAAATGACCGGGGAGCTGTTTTTT
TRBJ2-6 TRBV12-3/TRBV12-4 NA CASSLRGRSSGANVLTF TGTGCCAGCAGTTTGAGGGGAAGGAGCTCTGGGGCCAACGTCCTGACTTTC
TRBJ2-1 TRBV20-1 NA CSARVDRRADNEQFF TGCAGTGCTAGAGTTGACAGGCGTGCGGACAATGAGCAGTTCTTC
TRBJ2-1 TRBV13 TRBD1 CASSSLGQGGSYNEQFF TGTGCCAGCAGCTCATTAGGACAGGGAGGTTCCTACAATGAGCAGTTCTTC
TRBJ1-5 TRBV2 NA CASSEFQARNQPQHF TGTGCCAGCAGTGAGTTTCAGGCCCGCAATCAGCCCCAGCATTTT
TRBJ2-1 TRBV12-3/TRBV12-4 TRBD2 CASTKAGGNNEQFF TGTGCCAGCACCAAAGCGGGAGGAAACAATGAGCAGTTCTTC
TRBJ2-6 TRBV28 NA CASTLSGANVLIF TGTGCCAGCACCTTGAGTGGGGCCAACGTCCTGATTTTC
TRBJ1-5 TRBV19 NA CASSIGSRDGQPQHF TGTGCCAGTAGTATTGGAAGCAGGGATGGTCAGCCCCAGCATTTT
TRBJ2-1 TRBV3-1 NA CASSQGTVLYNEQFF TGTGCCAGCAGCCAAGGGACAGTCCTCTACAATGAGCAGTTCTTC